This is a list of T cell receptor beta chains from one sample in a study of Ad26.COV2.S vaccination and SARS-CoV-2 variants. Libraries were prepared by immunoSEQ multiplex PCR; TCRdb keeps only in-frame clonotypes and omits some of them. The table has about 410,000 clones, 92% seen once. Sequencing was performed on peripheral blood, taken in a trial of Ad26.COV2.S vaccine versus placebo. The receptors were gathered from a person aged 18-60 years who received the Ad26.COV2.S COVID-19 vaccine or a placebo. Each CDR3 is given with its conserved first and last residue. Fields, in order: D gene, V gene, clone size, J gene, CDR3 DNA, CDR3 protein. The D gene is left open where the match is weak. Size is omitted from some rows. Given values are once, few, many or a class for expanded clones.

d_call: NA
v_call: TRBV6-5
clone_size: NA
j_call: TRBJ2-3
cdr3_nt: TGTGCCAGCAGTAACGCGGGCCAGAGCTATTTT
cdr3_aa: CASSNAGQSYF

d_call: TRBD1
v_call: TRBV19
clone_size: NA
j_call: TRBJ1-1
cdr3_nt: TGTGCCAGTAGCATGGACAGGGACACTGAAGCTTTCTTT
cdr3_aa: CASSMDRDTEAFF

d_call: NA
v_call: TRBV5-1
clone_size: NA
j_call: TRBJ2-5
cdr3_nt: TGCGCCAGCAGCGGCCTCATTCAAGAGACCCAGTACTTC
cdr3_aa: CASSGLIQETQYF

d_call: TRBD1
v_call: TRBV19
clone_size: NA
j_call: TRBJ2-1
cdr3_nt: TGTGCCAGTAGTAGAGCCGGGACAGGGAACTACAATGAGCAGTTCTTC
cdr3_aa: CASSRAGTGNYNEQFF

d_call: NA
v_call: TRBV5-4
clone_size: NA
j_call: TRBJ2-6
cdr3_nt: TGTGCCAGCAGCAAGATACAAGGACTCTTTAGCTCTGGGGCCAACGTCCTGACTTTC
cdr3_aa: CASSKIQGLFSSGANVLTF

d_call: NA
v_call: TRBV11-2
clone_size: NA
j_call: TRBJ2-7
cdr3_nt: TGTGCCAGCAGCTTAGATTTTCAGGCTGAGGACTACGAGCAGTACTTC
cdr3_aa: CASSLDFQAEDYEQYF

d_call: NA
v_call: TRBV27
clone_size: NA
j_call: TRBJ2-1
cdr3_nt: TGTGCCAGCAGTTTTGAGGGGCGCGGGGGCCCTTTCAATGAGCAGTTCTTC
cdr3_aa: CASSFEGRGGPFNEQFF

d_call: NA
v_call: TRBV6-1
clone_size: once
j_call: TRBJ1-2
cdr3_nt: TGTGCCAGCAGTGATATGGGTTCTGGGTATGGCTACACCTTC
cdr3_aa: CASSDMGSGYGYTF

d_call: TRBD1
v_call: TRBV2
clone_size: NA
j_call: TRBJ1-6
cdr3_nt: TGTGCCAGCAGATACACAGGGGGGGATAATTCACCCCTCCACTTT
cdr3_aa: CASRYTGGDNSPLHF

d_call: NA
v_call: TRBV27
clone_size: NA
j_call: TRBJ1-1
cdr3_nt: TGTGCCAGCAGTTTTATGGTCGGACAGATGAACACTGAAGCTTTCTTT
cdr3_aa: CASSFMVGQMNTEAFF

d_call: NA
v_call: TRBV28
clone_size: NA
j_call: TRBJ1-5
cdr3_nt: TGTGCCAGCAACGCGATCATCCAGCCCCAGCATTTT
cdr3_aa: CASNAIIQPQHF

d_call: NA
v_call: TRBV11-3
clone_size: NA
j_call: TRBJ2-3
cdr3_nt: TGTGCCAGCAGCCAAGCACTTAGCACAGATACGCAGTATTTT
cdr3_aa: CASSQALSTDTQYF